The sequence of this T cell receptor (beta chain) was determined in a study of T cells in localized non-small cell lung cancer. Study results and caveats: Out of the top 100 tumor clones, a median approximately 57 were seen in adjacent lung. Because only a single region of the tumor was sequenced, heterogeneity remains possible. Longer overall survival was associated with a higher density of T cells in the blood.

TCRdb's table, derived via immunoSEQ multiplex PCR, lists solely in-frame clones and lacks some. This table holds about 24,000 clones, roughly 87% found once. Concerning this clone itself: Its antigen is not known.

Trimming took 5 bases from V and 5 from J; bases not matched to a gene: 7. The CDR3 length is 16 residues. CDR1 and CDR2 from the germline V gene are SGHTA and FQGNSA. The rearrangement joins TRBV7-2 to TRBJ2-1; TRBD2 matches at 12 bases. This TCR was sampled from a male donor at least 60 years old with stage I squamous cell lung carcinoma. Sequencing used peripheral blood, obtained before any cancer treatment. DNA of the CDR3: TGTGCCAGCAGCGTCGCGCGGACTAGCGGGAACAATGAGCAGTTCTTC. Its protein is CASSVARTSGNNEQFF.